Presented here are 20 T cell receptor beta chains from one specimen sequenced in a study of blood T cells in healthy people across ages. Through a sample-barcoded 5' primer and a J-beta primer mix, a second PCR was run for roughly 7 to 12 cycles. TCRdb passed the 5' RACE reads through MiXCR, listing each CDR3 protein once. This repertoire shows more than 450,000 distinct CDR3 sequences, over 25% found once; its top ten account for approximately 3.6%. This same sample was also taken into another study, of T cells of mothers and their children.

The specimen was blood. The source of these receptors is a boy younger than 10 in good health.

The J gene is TRBJ2-7, the V gene TRBV6-6, with D possibly being TRBD2 (6 bases). This CDR3 is 13 amino acids long. Trimming pared 8 bases from V and 2 bases from J, leaving 13 bases between. Germline CDR1 and CDR2: MNHNY and SVGAGI (reference sequence). CDR3 protein: CASANLAPYEQYF. CDR3 nucleotide sequence: TGTGCCAGCGCCAATCTAGCGCCCTACGAGCAGTACTTC.

V gene TRBV19 combines with J gene TRBJ2-3; 10 bases map to TRBD1. The CDR3 extends over 15 amino acids. The germline CDR1 and CDR2 sequences are LNHDA and SQIVND (reference sequence). The V segment lost 5 bases and the J segment 3 bases; nucleotides outside the gene matches: 5. Here the CDR3 reads CASSRGTGETDTQYF. The CDR3 nucleotides are TGTGCCAGTAGTCGGGGGACAGGGGAAACAGATACGCAGTATTTT.

Turning to this clonotype: No conserved phenylalanine or tryptophan is present at the end of the CDR3, so a read error is the likely explanation. This rearrangement joins TRBV12-3 or TRBV12-4 to TRBJ1-5, with D possibly matching TRBD1 (6 bases). The CDR3 consists of 14 residues. V dropped 5 bases and J dropped 6 bases, with 14 bases sitting between them. CDR3 DNA sequence: TGTGCCAGCAGTCTGTTACAGGGAAGTCAGCCCCAGCATCTT. Translated: CASSLLQGSQPQHL.

This clonotype was observed many times. This chain links TRBV20-1 with TRBJ2-5; 10 bases fit TRBD2. Germline V gene data show CDR1 as DFQATT and CDR2 as SNEGSKA (reference sequence). The CDR3 sequence is 14 residues long. V dropped 6 bases and J dropped 2; count of bases not matched to a gene: 6. CDR3 sequence reads: CSAAGTSEQETQYF. The CDR3 DNA reads TGCAGTGCAGCCGGGACTAGCGAACAAGAGACCCAGTACTTC.

The chain couples TRBV11-2 to TRBJ2-1, with 7 bases that match TRBD2. J lost 1 base, V lost 3 bases, and 6 bases had no gene match. This CDR3 region has 16 residues. CDR1 and CDR2 (germline): SGHAT, FQNNGV. CDR3 region: CASSFGASGSYNEQFF. CDR3 in DNA: TGTGCCAGCAGCTTTGGGGCTAGCGGATCCTACAATGAGCAGTTCTTC.

This clonotype was seen more than once but under ten times. The rearrangement links TRBV20-1 to TRBJ2-1; TRBD2 agrees at 10 bases. V lost 3 bases, J lost 9 bases, and 5 bases stayed unmatched. This CDR3 spans 13 amino acids. Germline V CDR1 and CDR2: DFQATT, SNEGSKA (reference sequence). The CDR3, as DNA: TGCAGTGCTAGGATCCCTAGCGGGAGTGAGCAGTTCTTC. Amino acid sequence: CSARIPSGSEQFF.

The rearrangement uses TRBV29-1 and TRBJ1-1, with D uncertain. The CDR3 is 12 residues long. Trimming removed 5 bases from V and 5 bases from J, with 12 bases in between. CDR1 SQVTM and CDR2 ANQGSEA come from the germline V gene. This CDR3 reads CSVPGSGTEAFF. The CDR3 DNA follows: TGCAGCGTTCCCGGATCTGGTACTGAAGCTTTCTTT.

This clonotype was observed a few times. The chain recombines TRBV18 with TRBJ2-4; 11 nucleotides agree with TRBD2. This CDR3 is built from 16 residues. Germline V lookup: CDR1 KGHSH, CDR2 LQKENI. V shed 1 base and J 4 bases; nucleotides not matched to a gene: 3. The CDR3 region has the DNA TGTGCCAGCTCACCACGGGGGACTAGCGGAAAAAACATTCAGTACTTC. Protein: CASSPRGTSGKNIQYF.

The chain has TRBV2 and TRBJ2-1; D is perhaps TRBD1 (6 bases). CDR3 size: 10 residues. The germline V gene encodes CDR1 SNHLY and CDR2 FYNNEI. Deletions cut 4 bases from V and 16 bases from J, with 11 bases between. The CDR3 region is CASSGQGRFF. CDR3 nucleotide sequence: TGTGCCAGCAGTGGTCAGGGGAGATTCTTC.

The chain has TRBV20-1 and TRBJ2-7; D is unresolved. CDR1 and CDR2 from the germline V gene are DFQATT and SNEGSKA (reference sequence). This CDR3 is 13 amino acids long. The germline V and J ends were trimmed by 4 bases and 6 bases, with 16 bases remaining between them. This CDR3 reads CSAIVPAATEQYF. DNA of the CDR3: TGCAGTGCTATCGTCCCCGCGGCGACCGAGCAGTACTTC.

This chain links TRBV20-1 with TRBJ2-1; TRBD2 agrees at 12 bases. V dropped 3 bases and J dropped 7; count of bases not matched to a gene: 10. The CDR3 sequence is 16 residues long. From germline, CDR1 is DFQATT and CDR2 SNEGSKA (reference sequence). The CDR3 here is CSARRLAGGPWNEQFF. In nucleotides, the CDR3 is TGCAGTGCTAGGCGGCTAGCGGGAGGGCCCTGGAATGAGCAGTTCTTC.

A few counts support this clonotype. The chain is built from TRBV27 and TRBJ1-2, with D maybe TRBD1 (5 bases). Germline V gives CDR1 MNHEY, CDR2 SMNVEV (reference sequence). V shed 2 bases and J shed 8 bases, with 12 bases lying between them. This CDR3 comprises 13 residues. As DNA, the CDR3 is TGTGCCAGCAGTTTACAGGGTTGGGGCGGCTACACCTTC. Translation gives CASSLQGWGGYTF.

The J gene is TRBJ2-3, the V gene TRBV20-1; TRBD2 matches at 10 bases. CDR3 length: 14 residues. V lost 7 bases to trimming and J lost 10 bases; unmatched junction nucleotides: 14. Germline loops: CDR1 DFQATT, CDR2 SNEGSKA (reference sequence). DNA for the CDR3: TGCAGTGTCGGAGCGGGGGGGCCCGGAGAGTCGCAGTATTTT. Protein: CSVGAGGPGESQYF.

This clonotype was seen more than once but under ten times. The chain has TRBV15 and TRBJ1-6; the match to TRBD1 covers 8 bases. CDR1 LNHNV and CDR2 YYDKDF come from the germline V gene (reference sequence). J lost 7 bases, V lost 8 bases, and 10 bases had no gene match. CDR3 size: 15 residues. CDR3 nucleotides: TGTGCCACCGGGGTAGACAGGGGATGGAATTCACCCCTCCACTTT. It is translated as CATGVDRGWNSPLHF.

This chain joins TRBV7-2 and TRBJ2-1, with a weak D call TRBD2 (5 bases). Germline V gives CDR1 SGHTA, CDR2 FQGNSA. Trimming removed 4 bases from V and 6 bases from J, with 13 bases in between. The length of the CDR3 is 14 residues. CDR3 bases: TGTGCCAGCAGCTCCGTAGCGACCTGCAATGAGCAGTTCTTC. Translating it yields CASSSVATCNEQFF.

This clonotype was found a few times. This chain connects TRBV5-1 to TRBJ2-1, with D possibly called TRBD1 or TRBD2 (5 bases each). The V end lost 3 bases, the J end lost 1 base, and 17 bases lay between the germline ends. The CDR3 is made up of 17 amino acids. Per the germline V gene, CDR1 is SGHRS and CDR2 is YFSETQ. In nucleotides, the CDR3 is TGCGCCAGCAGCTGGGGGATAAGCGGTCTATCCTACAATGAGCAGTTCTTC. Its translation is CASSWGISGLSYNEQFF.

The chain joins TRBV25-1 to TRBJ1-1; 7 nucleotides agree with TRBD1. The CDR3 has 16 amino acids. V lost 2 bases and J lost 2; bases outside the gene matches: 8. Per germline, CDR1 MGHDK and CDR2 SYGVNS. CDR3: CASSEGRGRGNTEAFF. Here the CDR3 DNA reads TGTGCCAGCAGTGAAGGGAGGGGGCGAGGAAACACTGAAGCTTTCTTT.

This clonotype was counted between two and nine times. The rearrangement joins TRBV6-1 to TRBJ2-7; D uncertain. The V gene's germline CDR1 is MNHNS and CDR2 SASEGT. This CDR3 is 13 amino acids long. The V end lost 7 bases, the J end lost 7 bases, and 17 bases lay between the germline ends. CDR3 in amino acids: CASKLGPLREQYF. The CDR3 DNA is TGTGCCAGCAAGCTAGGTCCCCTGCGGGAGCAGTACTTC.

This sequence joins TRBV2 and TRBJ2-1; perhaps TRBD2 as D (5 bases). V lost 6 bases and J 1 base, leaving 10 bases between the germline ends. Germline V gene lookup returns CDR1 SNHLY and CDR2 FYNNEI. This CDR3 comprises 14 residues. Here the CDR3 reads CASREGPSYNEQFF. The CDR3 DNA is TGTGCCAGCAGAGAGGGTCCATCCTACAATGAGCAGTTCTTC.

This clonotype was observed a handful of times. V usage is TRBV6-6 and J usage is TRBJ1-1, with a weak D call TRBD1 (5 bases). From germline, CDR1 is MNHNY and CDR2 SVGAGI (reference sequence). The ends were cut back, 2 bases at V and 5 bases at J, with 15 bases in the middle. The CDR3 has 15 residues. The CDR3 sequence is CASSYGRGLGTEAFF. CDR3 nucleotide sequence: TGTGCCAGCAGTTACGGACGGGGCCTGGGGACTGAAGCTTTCTTT.